This T cell receptor (beta chain) was recorded in a study of technical replicates of blood from a handful of donors. Profiled with immunoSEQ multiplex PCR; TCRdb holds only in-frame clones, not every one. In the table there are roughly 76,000 clones, about 86% of which are singletons. The origin of this receptor is a human donor in good health. Some clones in this sample may be carry-over from other donors' samples. Sequencing was carried out using PBMCs.

CDR3 in amino acids: CASSIDAGLAGSYNEQFF. CDR3 bases: TGTGCCAGTAGTATCGACGCAGGACTAGCGGGTTCCTACAATGAGCAGTTCTTC. The chain has TRBV19 and TRBJ2-1, with 11 nucleotides matching TRBD2. Germline-derived CDR1 and CDR2 are LNHDA and SQIVND (reference sequence). This CDR3 has 18 amino acids. Trimming took 3 bases from V and 1 from J; bases not matched to a gene: 8.